The 10 T cell receptor beta chains below all came from one sample that was sequenced in a study of blood T cell repertoires in COVID-19. The protocol was immunoSEQ multiplex PCR, while the TCRdb copy is restricted to in-frame clones and leaves out a portion. This sample yields tens of thousands of clones, of which around 88% are seen a single time; less than 7% belongs to the top ten. The sequencing input was peripheral blood. These receptors were collected from an elderly woman with acute or convalescent COVID-19.

A few counts support this clone. J is TRBJ2-7 and V is TRBV14; no clear D. Germline-derived CDR1 and CDR2 are SGHDN and FVKESK. The CDR3 consists of 12 residues. The V end lost 2 bases, the J end lost 4 bases, and 6 bases lay between the germline ends. The CDR3 protein is CASSQRSYEQYF. For the CDR3, the DNA is TGTGCCAGCAGCCAACGGTCGTACGAGCAGTACTTC.

The J gene is TRBJ2-1, the V gene TRBV5-1; the match to TRBD1 covers 11 bases. The CDR3 totals 17 residues. Unmatched junction bases numbered 13, after V lost 3 bases and J lost 8 bases. CDR1 is SGHRS and CDR2 is YFSETQ in the germline V gene. The CDR3 DNA is TGCGCCAGCAGCTCATCCCCGGACAGGGGGCGGACGTATGAGCAGTTCTTC. Translated: CASSSSPDRGRTYEQFF.

The chain couples TRBV30 to TRBJ1-1; D remains unclear. The germline gives CDR1 GTSNPN, CDR2 SVGIG (reference sequence). The CDR3 loop spans 11 amino acids. The CDR3 region has the DNA TGTGCTTGCGGGGTGAACACTGAAGCTTTCTTT. Protein: CACGVNTEAFF.

The V call is TRBV18, the J call TRBJ1-3; a possible D gene is TRBD1 (6 bases). From germline, CDR1 is KGHSH and CDR2 LQKENI. This CDR3 is 13 amino acids long. With 6 bases removed from V and 3 bases from J, the gap between germline ends came to 9 bases. This CDR3 reads CASSSDSGNTIYF. The CDR3 bases are TGTGCCAGCTCCTCGGACAGTGGAAACACCATATATTTT.

This chain uses TRBV18 with TRBJ1-2, with 11 bases that match TRBD1. Germline V gene lookup returns CDR1 KGHSH and CDR2 LQKENI. Trimming cost V 3 bases and J 6 bases; bases outside gene matches: 3. The CDR3 is made up of 14 amino acids. CDR3 nucleotides: TGTGCCAGCTCACCGGGACAGGGGGGTCATGGCTACACCTTC. It specifies CASSPGQGGHGYTF.

This chain uses TRBV18 with TRBJ2-6; maybe TRBD1 (6 bases). Trimming pared 4 bases from V and 2 bases from J, leaving 12 bases between. This CDR3 is built from 16 residues. CDR1 KGHSH and CDR2 LQKENI come from the germline V gene. In DNA form, the CDR3 reads TGTGCCAGCTCACTGGACAGCCGTCCTGGGGCCAACGTCCTGACTTTC. Encoded protein: CASSLDSRPGANVLTF.

This rearrangement joins TRBV7-8 to TRBJ1-2, with D uncertain. V lost 0 bases and J lost 5, with 22 bases in between. Per the germline V gene, CDR1 is SGHVS and CDR2 is FQNEAQ. The CDR3 runs 18 residues. The CDR3 protein is CASSLALVSPTTLYGYTF. DNA for the CDR3: TGTGCCAGCAGCTTAGCATTAGTTTCACCTACTACTCTATATGGCTACACCTTC.

The chain links TRBV6-5 to TRBJ2-2; TRBD1 agrees at 8 bases. CDR1 MNHEY and CDR2 SVGAGI come from the germline V gene. This CDR3 has 15 amino acids. Trimming took 8 bases from V and 4 from J; bases not matched to a gene: 9. The CDR3 nucleotides read TGTGCCAGCCGAGAACAGGGGGAGGTCACCGGGGAGCTGTTTTTT. Protein product: CASREQGEVTGELFF.

This clone was seen more than once but under ten times. This chain links TRBV7-3 with TRBJ2-7; 12 bases match TRBD2. Germline-derived CDR1 and CDR2 are SGHTA and FQGTGA. The CDR3 is made up of 15 amino acids. The V segment lost 6 bases and the J segment 3 bases; nucleotides outside the gene matches: 6. CDR3 DNA: TGTGCCAGCAGTCGCGCTAGCGGGGGGGTCTACGAGCAGTACTTC. Amino acids: CASSRASGGVYEQYF.

The chain links TRBV6-5 to TRBJ1-2, with D tentatively TRBD1 (5 bases). This CDR3 is built from 15 residues. The V gene's germline CDR1 is MNHEY and CDR2 SVGAGI. V gave up 6 bases and J gave up 2 bases, with 16 bases separating them. CDR3 nucleotides: TGTGCCAGCAGAACACGGGGGGGTGTGAACTATGGCTACACCTTC. It encodes CASRTRGGVNYGYTF.